The rows below give T cell receptor beta chains drawn from one sample of a study of OX40 agonist ivuxolimab in advanced cancers. Sequencing used immunoSEQ multiplex PCR; TCRdb keeps in-frame clones, though not all of them. The data hold 90,000 to 130,000 clones, with roughly nine tenths observed a single time. Sequencing was performed on CD4+ or CD8+ T cells sorted from blood, taken in a trial of the OX40 agonist ivuxolimab. Receptors originate from an adult with an advanced solid tumor such as melanoma, head and neck, liver or kidney cancer. Both conserved end residues are part of each CDR3. A D gene is named only where the DNA matches it firmly. Size is omitted from some rows. Given values are once, few, many or a class for expanded clones.

size: once
J: TRBJ1-1
V: TRBV11-3
D: TRBD1
CDR3: CASSPTTGGGTEAFF
DNA: TGTGCCAGCAGCCCTACAACAGGGGGAGGAACTGAAGCTTTCTTT

size: NA
J: TRBJ1-3
V: TRBV19
D: NA
CDR3: CASSITDEPQVGNTIYF
DNA: TGTGCCAGTAGTATAACCGACGAGCCTCAAGTTGGAAACACCATATATTTT

size: once
J: TRBJ2-2
V: TRBV12-5
D: NA
CDR3: CASGMGVNTGELFF
DNA: TGTGCTAGTGGCATGGGAGTGAACACCGGGGAGCTGTTTTTT

size: NA
J: TRBJ2-7
V: TRBV6-5
D: NA
CDR3: CASSPTYFYEQYF
DNA: TGTGCCAGCAGTCCCACCTACTTCTACGAGCAGTACTTC

size: NA
J: TRBJ1-1
V: TRBV6-6
D: NA
CDR3: CASSGRNTEAFF
DNA: TGTGCCAGCAGTGGAAGGAACACTGAAGCTTTCTTT

size: once
J: TRBJ1-1
V: TRBV6-6
D: NA
CDR3: CASSYSTWGTEAFF
DNA: TGTGCCAGCAGTTACTCGACTTGGGGGACTGAAGCTTTCTTT

size: NA
J: TRBJ2-7
V: TRBV7-9
D: TRBD1
CDR3: CASSPSGDRGNEQYF
DNA: TGTGCCAGCAGCCCAAGCGGGGACAGGGGGAACGAGCAGTACTTC

size: NA
J: TRBJ2-3
V: TRBV19
D: NA
CDR3: CASSPRDRPTDTQYF
DNA: TGTGCCAGTAGCCCTAGAGACAGACCCACAGATACGCAGTATTTT

size: NA
J: TRBJ2-7
V: TRBV20-1
D: NA
CDR3: CSASPAYEQYF
DNA: TGCAGTGCTAGCCCCGCCTACGAGCAGTACTTC

size: NA
J: TRBJ1-1
V: TRBV15
D: NA
CDR3: CATSRDNGNTEAFF
DNA: TGTGCCACCAGCAGAGATAACGGGAACACTGAAGCTTTCTTT

size: NA
J: TRBJ2-2
V: TRBV6-5
D: NA
CDR3: CASSSQVNTGELFF
DNA: TGTGCCAGCAGTTCACAGGTGAACACCGGGGAGCTGTTTTTT

size: NA
J: TRBJ1-2
V: TRBV7-2
D: NA
CDR3: CASSLARMEANYGYTF
DNA: TGTGCCAGCAGCCTGGCTCGTATGGAAGCTAACTATGGCTACACCTTC

size: once
J: TRBJ1-5
V: TRBV18
D: NA
CDR3: CASSPGGNQPQHF
DNA: TGTGCCAGCTCACCAGGGGGGAATCAGCCCCAGCATTTT

size: few
J: TRBJ1-3
V: TRBV11-2
D: NA
CDR3: CASSRIRGTSRGNTIYF
DNA: TGTGCCAGCAGTCGTATTAGGGGGACTTCAAGGGGAAACACCATATATTTT

size: NA
J: TRBJ1-1
V: TRBV5-1
D: NA
CDR3: CASSYGSPLGTLLTEAFF
DNA: TGCGCCAGCAGCTATGGGTCGCCACTGGGCACCTTACTAACTGAAGCTTTCTTT

size: NA
J: TRBJ1-2
V: TRBV18
D: NA
CDR3: CASSLPGDSGGYTF
DNA: TGTGCCAGCTCACTGCCTGGGGACTCCGGAGGCTACACCTTC

size: NA
J: TRBJ2-5
V: TRBV7-9
D: NA
CDR3: CASSPNVGGSGETQYF
DNA: TGTGCCAGCAGCCCGAATGTTGGGGGCTCAGGGGAGACCCAGTACTTC

size: NA
J: TRBJ2-1
V: TRBV18
D: NA
CDR3: CASSPNAKYNEQFF
DNA: TGTGCCAGCTCACCAAACGCAAAGTACAATGAGCAGTTCTTC

size: once
J: TRBJ1-2
V: TRBV2
D: TRBD1
CDR3: CASTVQGARGYTF
DNA: TGTGCCAGCACCGTACAGGGGGCGCGTGGCTACACCTTC

size: NA
J: TRBJ2-1
V: TRBV30
D: NA
CDR3: CAWSETRLTNEQFF
DNA: TGTGCCTGGAGTGAGACTAGACTTACGAATGAGCAGTTCTTC

size: few
J: TRBJ2-2
V: TRBV7-2
D: TRBD1
CDR3: CASSYRTGDAGELFF
DNA: TGTGCCAGCAGCTACAGGACAGGCGATGCCGGGGAGCTGTTTTTT

size: NA
J: TRBJ2-1
V: TRBV28
D: NA
CDR3: CASSSRRNEQFF
DNA: TGTGCCAGCAGTTCCCGACGTAATGAGCAGTTCTTC

size: NA
J: TRBJ2-7
V: TRBV7-9
D: TRBD2
CDR3: CASSPRRERDEQYF
DNA: TGTGCCAGCAGCCCTCGGCGGGAGAGGGACGAGCAGTACTTC

size: NA
J: TRBJ1-2
V: TRBV19
D: NA
CDR3: CASSVGAQNYGYTF
DNA: TGTGCCAGTAGTGTCGGGGCTCAGAACTATGGCTACACCTTC

size: once
J: TRBJ2-2
V: TRBV2
D: NA
CDR3: CASSETGDGELFF
DNA: TGTGCCAGCAGTGAGACGGGAGACGGGGAGCTGTTTTTT

size: NA
J: TRBJ1-2
V: TRBV5-1
D: TRBD1
CDR3: CASKLGDRGGEGYTF
DNA: TGCGCCAGCAAATTGGGGGACAGGGGCGGAGAGGGCTACACCTTC

size: NA
J: TRBJ1-3
V: TRBV7-8
D: TRBD1
CDR3: CASSTLQGNSGNTIYF
DNA: TGTGCCAGCAGCACCCTACAGGGGAATTCTGGAAACACCATATATTTT

size: NA
J: TRBJ2-5
V: TRBV2
D: NA
CDR3: CASSEAQEIETQYF
DNA: TGTGCCAGCAGTGAAGCACAGGAGATAGAGACCCAGTACTTC

size: NA
J: TRBJ2-7
V: TRBV5-5
D: TRBD1
CDR3: CASSSDRGKTYEQYF
DNA: TGTGCCAGCAGCTCGGACAGGGGGAAAACCTACGAGCAGTACTTC

size: few
J: TRBJ1-1
V: TRBV15
D: NA
CDR3: CATSRVARANTEAFF
DNA: TGTGCCACCAGCAGAGTGGCTAGGGCGAACACTGAAGCTTTCTTT

size: NA
J: TRBJ2-7
V: TRBV27
D: NA
CDR3: CASSLVPGAYEQYF
DNA: TGTGCCAGCAGTTTAGTCCCAGGGGCCTACGAGCAGTACTTC